Shown below are 32 T cell receptor beta chains from a single sample sequenced in a study of T cell changes during pregnancy in multiple sclerosis. Libraries were prepared by immunoSEQ multiplex PCR; TCRdb keeps only in-frame clonotypes and omits some of them. Of around 33,000 clones in the sample, around 90% were seen once. The sample in question was CD8+ T cells from peripheral blood mononuclear cells, obtained in the third trimester of pregnancy. Receptors were obtained from a female donor with multiple sclerosis, enrolled in a pregnancy study.

The CDR3 nucleotides are TGTGCCAGCAGTCTAGCGTCAGGAGAGACCCAGTACTTC. Amino acids: CASSLASGETQYF. The chain couples TRBV6-5 to TRBJ2-5; maybe TRBD2 (6 bases). Deletions cut 5 bases from V and 4 bases from J, with 11 bases between. Looked up from germline, CDR1 is MNHEY and CDR2 is SVGAGI. The CDR3 is made up of 13 amino acids.

The chain's CDR3 is CASSSGGNSPLHF. As DNA, the CDR3 is TGTGCCAGCAGCTCTGGCGGTAATTCACCCCTCCACTTT. This chain links TRBV7-3 with TRBJ1-6; D gene uncertain. Germline loops: CDR1 SGHTA, CDR2 FQGTGA. The CDR3 is 13 amino acids. V was trimmed by 4 bases and J by 6 bases, leaving 7 bases between them. The full variable domain, with the rest looked up from reference TRBV7-3 and TRBJ1-6, is GAGVSQTPSNKVTEKGKYVELRCDPISGHTALYWYRQSLGQGPEFLIYFQGTGAADDSGLPNDRFFAVRPEGSVSTLKIQRTERGDSAVYLCASSSGGNSPLHFGNGTRLTVT.

The rearrangement links TRBV14 to TRBJ2-7; 7 positions agree with TRBD2. Germline V gene lookup returns CDR1 SGHDN and CDR2 FVKESK. The CDR3 has 16 residues. V dropped 0 bases and J dropped 2; count of bases not matched to a gene: 7. CDR3 region: CASSQDFASGTYEQYF. CDR3 coding DNA: TGTGCCAGCAGCCAAGATTTCGCTAGCGGTACCTACGAGCAGTACTTC. Together with reference TRBV14 and TRBJ2-7, the CDR3 gives the full variable domain: EAGVTQFPSHSVIEKGQTVTLRCDPISGHDNLYWYRRVMGKEIKFLLHFVKESKQDESGMPNNRFLAERTGGTYSTLKVQPAELEDSGVYFCASSQDFASGTYEQYFGPGTRLTVT.

The rearrangement joins TRBV4-1 to TRBJ2-7, with a tentative D call TRBD2 (5 bases). There are 12 residues in the CDR3. Germline loops: CDR1 MGHRA, CDR2 YSYEKL. Between the trimmed V and J ends, which lost 3 bases and 3 bases, there was a span of 6 bases. The CDR3 DNA reads as TGCGCCAGCAGCCAGGCGGGCTACGAGCAGTACTTC. It translates to CASSQAGYEQYF.

J is TRBJ2-7 and V is TRBV19, with D possibly TRBD2 on 5 matching bases. Deletions cut 1 base from V and 4 bases from J, with 11 bases between. The CDR3 sequence is 14 residues long. Per the germline V gene, CDR1 is LNHDA and CDR2 is SQIVND (reference sequence). The DNA of the CDR3 is TGTGCCAGTAGTATAGGGTCAGGAGGATACGAGCAGTACTTC. Amino acids: CASSIGSGGYEQYF. Full variable domain (rest looked up from reference TRBV19 and TRBJ2-7): DGGITQSPKYLFRKEGQNVTLSCEQNLNHDAMYWYRQDPGQGLRLIYYSQIVNDFQKGDIAEGYSVSREKKESFPLTVTSAQKNPTAFYLCASSIGSGGYEQYFGPGTRLTVT.

A remark on this clone: The junction shows a germline mismatch at one end, possibly a read error. This chain connects TRBV15 to TRBJ1-2, with 7 bases lining up with TRBD1. Per germline, CDR1 LNHNV and CDR2 YYDKDF (reference sequence). This CDR3 has 16 amino acids. Here the CDR3 DNA reads TGTGCCACCAGCCGAGAAAAGTGGGACAGAGTCTATGGCTACACCTTC. The encoded protein is CATSREKWDRVYGYTF.

The chain joins TRBV19 to TRBJ1-2; D is uncertain. The CDR3 sequence is 11 residues long. V lost 10 bases and J lost 4, with 10 bases in between. Germline CDR1 reads LNHDA; CDR2 reads SQIVND (reference sequence). CDR3 in DNA: TGTGCCATTCGATGGGCCTATGGCTACACCTTC. Its translation is CAIRWAYGYTF.

This clone was detected once. The chain has TRBV6-6 and TRBJ2-2; D call uncertain. V was shortened by 6 bases and J by 6 bases, with 11 bases between the two germline ends. The germline V gene encodes CDR1 MNHNY and CDR2 SVGAGI (reference sequence). This CDR3 contains 13 residues. The CDR3 loop is CASRAGSAGELFF. CDR3 nucleotide sequence: TGTGCCAGCAGAGCAGGATCAGCCGGGGAGCTGTTTTTT.

V usage is TRBV13 and J usage is TRBJ2-7, with 11 nucleotides matching TRBD1. The CDR3 extends over 17 amino acids. V lost 0 bases and J lost 4; bases outside the gene matches: 8. Germline V gene lookup returns CDR1 PRHDT and CDR2 FYEKMQ (reference sequence). CDR3 amino acids: CASSLGPPGQGVYEQYF. In DNA form, the CDR3 reads TGTGCCAGCAGCTTAGGTCCCCCGGGACAGGGGGTATACGAGCAGTACTTC.

This chain links TRBV9 with TRBJ2-1, with 14 positions matching TRBD2. From germline, CDR1 is SGDLS and CDR2 YYNGEE. The CDR3 is 15 amino acids. V dropped 4 bases and J dropped 10; count of bases not matched to a gene: 7. The CDR3 coding sequence is TGTGCCAGCAGCCCACGGACTAGCGGGGGGCTCGAGCAGTTCTTC. It encodes CASSPRTSGGLEQFF.

This CDR3 is CARFRDRGSPLHF. In DNA form, the CDR3 reads TGTGCCAGATTCCGGGACAGGGGCTCACCCCTCCACTTT. The chain combines TRBV6-4 with TRBJ1-6, with TRBD1 identical over 10 bases. Germline trimming cut 9 bases from V and 10 bases from J; bases unmatched to any gene: 6. CDR1 is MRHNA and CDR2 is SNTAGT in the germline V gene. The CDR3 runs to 13 residues.

This chain uses TRBV7-2 with TRBJ2-3; TRBD2 agrees at 9 bases. Trimming cost V 3 bases and J 0 bases; bases outside gene matches: 1. The length of the CDR3 is 15 residues. Germline CDR1 reads SGHTA; CDR2 reads FQGNSA. CDR3 protein: CASSLTSGSTDTQYF. CDR3 nucleotide sequence: TGTGCCAGCAGCTTGACTAGCGGTAGCACAGATACGCAGTATTTT.

The chain combines TRBV6-1 with TRBJ1-5; D is perhaps TRBD1 (5 bases). Per germline, CDR1 MNHNS and CDR2 SASEGT. V was clipped by 0 bases and J by 6 bases, with 15 bases between them. The CDR3 loop spans 16 amino acids. The CDR3 is CASSEAVDGRGQPQHF. In DNA, the CDR3 is TGTGCCAGCAGTGAAGCGGTGGATGGGAGGGGTCAGCCCCAGCATTTT.

This rearrangement joins TRBV27 to TRBJ1-6, with 11 bases aligning to TRBD1. Losses at the gene ends were 9 bases for V and 9 bases for J; bases not matched to a gene: 7. The CDR3 has 14 residues. Per germline, CDR1 MNHEY and CDR2 SMNVEV (reference sequence). In DNA form, the CDR3 reads TGTGCCAGTACGGCCGGGACAGGGGGTTCACCCCTCCACTTT. It codes for CASTAGTGGSPLHF.

The chain carries TRBV6-5 and TRBJ2-3, with D perhaps matching TRBD2 (5 bases). The V end lost 5 bases, the J end lost 2 bases, and 8 bases lay between the germline ends. CDR1 and CDR2 (germline): MNHEY, SVGAGI. The CDR3 is made up of 13 amino acids. CDR3 coding DNA: TGTGCCAGCAGTAACGGGGTCACAGATACGCAGTATTTT. Its protein is CASSNGVTDTQYF.

This rearrangement joins TRBV6-5 to TRBJ1-2, with a tentative D call TRBD1 (6 bases). CDR1 and CDR2 from the germline V gene are MNHEY and SVGAGI. The CDR3 spans 14 residues. Trimming removed 2 bases from V and 7 bases from J, with 14 bases in between. DNA of the CDR3: TGTGCCAGCAGTTACACGGGGGGCTCGAGTGGCTACACCTTC. Amino acids: CASSYTGGSSGYTF.

The chain links TRBV7-9 to TRBJ2-1; 14 bases match TRBD2. The CDR3 length is 18 residues. CDR1 is SEHNR and CDR2 is FQNEAQ in the germline V gene (reference sequence). Trimming removed 3 bases from V and 2 bases from J; junction bases left unmatched: 6. Written as DNA, the CDR3 is TGTGCCAGCAGCTTCAAGACTAGCGGGGGGGCCCCCTACAATGAGCAGTTCTTC. Residues: CASSFKTSGGAPYNEQFF.

This clone was seen ten or more times. The chain carries TRBV5-5 and TRBJ1-2, with D perhaps TRBD1 (5 bases). The length of the CDR3 is 15 residues. Trimming pared 3 bases from V and 2 bases from J, leaving 14 bases between. Germline CDR1 and CDR2: SGHKS and YYEKEE (reference sequence). CDR3: CASSWTDMINYGYTF. CDR3 bases: TGTGCCAGCAGCTGGACGGACATGATCAACTATGGCTACACCTTC.

The rearrangement links TRBV7-2 to TRBJ1-4; D ambiguous. V gave up 5 bases and J gave up 8 bases, with 18 bases separating them. CDR1 is SGHTA, CDR2 FQGNSA, per germline. This CDR3 comprises 15 residues. The CDR3 sequence is CASSATGGVREKLFF. CDR3 DNA: TGTGCCAGCAGCGCCACGGGCGGGGTTCGGGAAAAACTGTTTTTT. Drawing the rest from reference TRBV7-2 and TRBJ1-4, the complete variable domain is GAGVSQSPSNKVTEKGKDVELRCDPISGHTALYWYRQSLGQGLEFLIYFQGNSAPDKSGLPSDRFSAERTGGSVSTLTIQRTQQEDSAVYLCASSATGGVREKLFFGSGTQLSVL.

The chain combines TRBV4-3 with TRBJ2-7; 10 bases align to TRBD2. In germline, CDR1 is LGHNA, CDR2 YSLEER. The V segment lost 2 bases and the J segment 3 bases; nucleotides outside the gene matches: 4. This CDR3 has 15 residues. CDR3 bases: TGCGCCAGCAGCCAAAATGGACTAGCGGACTACGAGCAGTACTTC. Translating it yields CASSQNGLADYEQYF.

The count of this clone is one. The V call is TRBV15, the J call TRBJ2-7, with 7 bases that match TRBD1. This CDR3 region has 14 residues. CDR1 and CDR2 from the germline V gene are LNHNV and YYDKDF (reference sequence). Unmatched junction bases numbered 6, after V lost 4 bases and J lost 3 bases. This CDR3 is CATSNSDRDYEQYF. CDR3 nucleotide sequence: TGTGCCACCAGCAATAGCGACAGGGACTACGAGCAGTACTTC. Based on the CDR3 plus reference TRBV15 and TRBJ2-7, the full variable domain is DAMVIQNPRYQVTQFGKPVTLSCSQTLNHNVMYWYQQKSSQAPKLLFHYYDKDFNNEADTPDNFQSRRPNTSFCFLDIRSPGLGDTAMYLCATSNSDRDYEQYFGPGTRLTVT.

The rearrangement uses TRBV9 and TRBJ1-4; TRBD1 agrees at 7 bases. The CDR3 has 14 residues. Germline assignment: CDR1 SGDLS and CDR2 YYNGEE. J lost 3 bases, V lost 3 bases, and 2 bases had no gene match. This chain's CDR3 is CASSAGTANEKLFF. As DNA, the CDR3 is TGTGCCAGCAGCGCCGGGACAGCTAATGAAAAACTGTTTTTT. Combining the CDR3 with reference TRBV9 and TRBJ1-4 gives the whole variable domain DSGVTQTPKHLITATGQRVTLRCSPRSGDLSVYWYQQSLDQGLQFLIQYYNGEERAKGNILERFSAQQFPDLHSELNLSSLELGDSALYFCASSAGTANEKLFFGSGTQLSVL.

The chain is built from TRBV7-2 and TRBJ1-6; D possibly corresponds to TRBD1 (5 bases). The length of the CDR3 is 16 residues. The germline V gene has CDR1 SGHTA and CDR2 FQGNSA. V gave up 5 bases and J gave up 0 bases, with 11 bases separating them. The CDR3 loop reads CASSRQQSSYNSPLHF. The CDR3 region has the DNA TGTGCCAGCAGCCGACAGCAGAGCTCCTATAATTCACCCCTCCACTTT.

This chain links TRBV4-3 with TRBJ1-6; 8 positions match TRBD1. The germline V gene encodes CDR1 LGHNA and CDR2 YSLEER. The ends lost 6 bases at V and 7 bases at J; junction bases unmatched: 5. CDR3 size: 14 residues. CDR3: CASRLRDRNSPLHF. The CDR3 coding sequence is TGCGCCAGCAGACTTCGGGACAGGAATTCACCCCTCCACTTT.

The chain combines TRBV19 with TRBJ1-4; 7 bases match TRBD1. This CDR3 has 13 amino acids. Germline lookup yields CDR1 LNHDA and CDR2 SQIVND (reference sequence). With 11 bases clipped from V and 8 bases from J, the junction kept 11 bases outside the gene matches. CDR3 DNA sequence: TGTGCCGGACAGGAGGGAAAGAGGGAAAAACTGTTTTTT. It specifies CAGQEGKREKLFF.

This chain links TRBV27 with TRBJ2-5; weak D call: TRBD1 (6 bases). Germline V gene sequence: CDR1 MNHEY, CDR2 SMNVEV (reference sequence). Trimming pared 1 base from V and 0 bases from J, leaving 12 bases between. This CDR3 has 16 residues. Here the CDR3 DNA reads TGTGCCAGCAGTTTATTTGGCGGACAGTACCAAGAGACCCAGTACTTC. Translation gives CASSLFGGQYQETQYF.

V and J are TRBV4-3 and TRBJ1-5; no reliable D call. The germline V gene encodes CDR1 LGHNA and CDR2 YSLEER. CDR3 length equals 15 residues. The V gene lost 1 base and the J gene lost 3 bases, with 10 bases spanning the gap. CDR3 in DNA: TGCGCCAGCAGCCAAGTTGGAGGTTCCAATCAGCCCCAGCATTTT. It specifies CASSQVGGSNQPQHF.

The chain carries TRBV9 and TRBJ1-2; 7 bases are a match to TRBD1. The CDR3 loop spans 15 amino acids. Germline trimming cut 2 bases from V and 0 bases from J; bases unmatched to any gene: 4. Germline-derived CDR1 and CDR2 are SGDLS and YYNGEE. The CDR3 nucleotides are TGTGCCAGCAGCGTCCACGGGACAGCTAACTATGGCTACACCTTC. The encoded protein is CASSVHGTANYGYTF.

The J gene is TRBJ1-2, the V gene TRBV28; D gene ambiguous. CDR3 length: 11 residues. V lost 8 bases, J lost 0 bases, and 4 bases lay in between. Per germline, CDR1 MDHEN and CDR2 SYDVKM. The CDR3 DNA sequence: TGTGCCAGCCAGACTAACTATGGCTACACCTTC. Its translation: CASQTNYGYTF.

The V and J genes are TRBV9 and TRBJ1-2; D uncertain. V was pared by 7 bases and J by 1 base, with 8 bases between. There are 12 residues in the CDR3. Looked up from germline, CDR1 is SGDLS and CDR2 is YYNGEE. CDR3 nucleotides: TGTGCCAGCCGACGACTTAACTATGGCTACACCTTC. It is translated as CASRRLNYGYTF.

The DNA for the CDR3 is TGTGCCAGCAGCTTGCTGCTAGGCGGCTCCTACGAGCAGTACTTC. Translation gives CASSLLLGGSYEQYF. J is TRBJ2-7 and V is TRBV5-6; D unclear. The ends were cut back, 1 base at V and 0 bases at J, with 11 bases in the middle. The CDR3 extends over 15 amino acids. Germline assignment: CDR1 SGHDT and CDR2 YYEEEE.

The chain links TRBV6-1 to TRBJ2-1; D might be TRBD1 (5 bases). The germline V gene has CDR1 MNHNS and CDR2 SASEGT. The CDR3 loop spans 13 amino acids. V gave up 1 base and J gave up 5 bases, with 6 bases separating them. CDR3 nucleotides: TGTGCCAGCAGTGAAGGGACAAACAATGAGCAGTTCTTC. It codes for CASSEGTNNEQFF.